This T cell receptor (beta chain) was found in a study of CD8 T cells in Susac syndrome. Note on this clonotype: Its antigen remains unknown.

From germline, CDR1 is LGHDT and CDR2 YNNKEL (reference sequence). The CDR3 sequence is 16 residues long. V lost 1 base and J lost 0, with 12 bases in between. Study results and limitations: The study conceded that relatively few individuals underwent its TCR sequencing and HLA analysis.

RNA amounts of 0.5 to 1 ug underwent reverse transcription with random hexamers. Amplification of TCR beta CDR3 by immunoSEQ multiplex PCR spanned 54 Vbeta and 13 Jbeta. Using its own MiXCR run on the immunoSEQ multiplex PCR reads, TCRdb lists one record per CDR3 protein. Here the sample spans some 120,000 distinct CDR3 sequences, around 94% being singletons. Source material: CD4+ T cells from PBMCs. The sequence derives from a human donor in good health. J is TRBJ1-1 and V is TRBV3-1; D gene uncertain. The CDR3 DNA sequence: TGTGCCAGCAGCCAAGTCAGAAGACACTTGAACACTGAAGCTTTCTTT. It codes for CASSQVRRHLNTEAFF.